A few counts support the clone carrying this T cell receptor beta chain. Antigen: not known. CDR3 length: 16 residues. Trimming cost V 6 bases and J 1 base, with 15 bases left between them. Germline CDR1 and CDR2: MGHDK and SYGVNS. Amplified TCR beta CDR3 regions were obtained using RNA transcripts as template. Following a first-round RT-PCR that used HTBI primers, a second-round multiplex PCR was carried out. TCRdb re-derived calls from the multiplex PCR reads in MiXCR, one entry per CDR3 protein. Altogether some 750,000 distinct CDR3 sequences are present, approximately 40% being singletons, with the ten largest covering around 40%. The sample originates from a study of Graves' ophthalmopathy and Graves' hyperthyroidism. A duration under 3 months, NOSPECS ≥4, CAS ≥3 and moderate-to-severe activity characterized the donors with ophthalmopathy. Patients were left out if they had other autoimmune diseases, uncontrolled infections, pregnancy or lactation.

Findings and caveats of the study: Both a roughly 70% sensitivity and an approximately 77% specificity characterized the model's predictions of ophthalmopathy progression. Detection in blood was also observed for most expanded thyroid clonotypes above 0.001 frequency.

This TCR derives from an adult man with Graves' ophthalmopathy. The chain joins TRBV25-1 to TRBJ2-2, with D possibly being TRBD2 (6 bases). The sample consisted of peripheral blood. The CDR3 nucleotides are TGTGCCAGCAGCGTAGCGAGTAGCGGGAACACCGGGGAGCTGTTTTTT. This codes for CASSVASSGNTGELFF.